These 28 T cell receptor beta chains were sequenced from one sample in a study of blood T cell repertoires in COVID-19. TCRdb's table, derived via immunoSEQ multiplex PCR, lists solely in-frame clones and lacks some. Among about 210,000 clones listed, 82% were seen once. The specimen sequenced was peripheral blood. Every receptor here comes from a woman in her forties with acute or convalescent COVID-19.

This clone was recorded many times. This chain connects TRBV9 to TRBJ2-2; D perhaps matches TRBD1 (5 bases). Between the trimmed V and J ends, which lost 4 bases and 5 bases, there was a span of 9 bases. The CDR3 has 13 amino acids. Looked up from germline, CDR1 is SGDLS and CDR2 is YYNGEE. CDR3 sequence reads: CASSRGSTGELFF. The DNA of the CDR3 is TGTGCCAGCAGCAGGGGTAGTACCGGGGAGCTGTTTTTT.

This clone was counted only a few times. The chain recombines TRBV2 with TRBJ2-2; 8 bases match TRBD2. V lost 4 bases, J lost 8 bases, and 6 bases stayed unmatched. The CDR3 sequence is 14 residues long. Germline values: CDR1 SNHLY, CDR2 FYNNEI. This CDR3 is CASSARGGTGELFF. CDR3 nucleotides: TGTGCCAGCAGTGCTCGGGGGGGCACGGGGGAGCTGTTTTTT.

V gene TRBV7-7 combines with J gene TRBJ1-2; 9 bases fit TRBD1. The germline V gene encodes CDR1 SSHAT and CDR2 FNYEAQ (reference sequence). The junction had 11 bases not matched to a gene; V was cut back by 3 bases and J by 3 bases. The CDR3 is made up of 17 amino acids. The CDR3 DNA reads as TGTGCCAGCAGCTTCTACTCCGGGACAGGGACCGACTATGGCTACACCTTC. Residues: CASSFYSGTGTDYGYTF.

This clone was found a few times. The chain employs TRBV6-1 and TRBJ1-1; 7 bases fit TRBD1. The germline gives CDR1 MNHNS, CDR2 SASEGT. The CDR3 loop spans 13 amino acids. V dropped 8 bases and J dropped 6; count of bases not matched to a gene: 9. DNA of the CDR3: TGTGCCAGCCTACAGGGGACAAGGGCTGAAGCTTTCTTT. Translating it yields CASLQGTRAEAFF.

The CDR3 reads CASSFGSDYGYTF. Written as DNA, the CDR3 is TGTGCCAGCAGCTTCGGGTCGGACTATGGCTACACCTTC. The V and J genes are TRBV5-6 and TRBJ1-2; D not resolved. V was cut by 2 bases and J by 3 bases, with 8 bases left in between. The CDR3 length is 13 residues. Germline values: CDR1 SGHDT, CDR2 YYEEEE.

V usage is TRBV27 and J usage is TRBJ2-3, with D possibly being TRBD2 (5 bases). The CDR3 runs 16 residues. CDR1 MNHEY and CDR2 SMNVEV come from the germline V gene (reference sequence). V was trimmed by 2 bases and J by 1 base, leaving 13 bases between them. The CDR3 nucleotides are TGTGCCAGCAGTTTAATGACGGGGATCGGCACAGATACGCAGTATTTT. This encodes CASSLMTGIGTDTQYF.

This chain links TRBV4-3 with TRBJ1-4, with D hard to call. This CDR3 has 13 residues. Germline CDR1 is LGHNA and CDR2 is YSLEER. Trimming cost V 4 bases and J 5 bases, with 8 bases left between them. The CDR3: CASSPRGNEKLFF. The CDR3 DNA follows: TGCGCCAGCAGCCCTAGAGGGAATGAAAAACTGTTTTTT.

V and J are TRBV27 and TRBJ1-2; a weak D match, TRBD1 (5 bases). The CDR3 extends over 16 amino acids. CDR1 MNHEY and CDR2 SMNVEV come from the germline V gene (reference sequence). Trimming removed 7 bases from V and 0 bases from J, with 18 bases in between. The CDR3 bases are TGTGCCAGCATGGCATTAGGTCAGGGAACTAACTATGGCTACACCTTC. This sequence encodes CASMALGQGTNYGYTF.

The CDR3 region is CASSLGGNEGYEKLFF. The CDR3 DNA reads as TGTGCCAGCAGCTTAGGTGGGAACGAGGGATATGAAAAACTGTTTTTT. This chain joins TRBV7-9 and TRBJ1-4; D call uncertain. The CDR3 is made up of 16 amino acids. V lost 1 base and J lost 6, with 15 bases in between. Germline assignment: CDR1 SEHNR and CDR2 FQNEAQ (reference sequence).

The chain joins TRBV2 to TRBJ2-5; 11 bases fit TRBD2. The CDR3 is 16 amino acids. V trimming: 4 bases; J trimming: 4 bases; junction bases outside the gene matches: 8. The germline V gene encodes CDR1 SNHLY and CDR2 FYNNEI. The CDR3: CASSGRLAGFGETQYF. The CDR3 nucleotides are TGTGCCAGCAGTGGGCGACTAGCGGGATTTGGAGAGACCCAGTACTTC.

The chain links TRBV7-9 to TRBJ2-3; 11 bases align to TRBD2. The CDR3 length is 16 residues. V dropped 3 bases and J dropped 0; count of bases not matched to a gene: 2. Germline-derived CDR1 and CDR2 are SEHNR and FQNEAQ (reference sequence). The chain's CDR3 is CASSFTSGRSTDTQYF. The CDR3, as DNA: TGTGCCAGCAGCTTTACTAGCGGGAGAAGCACAGATACGCAGTATTTT.

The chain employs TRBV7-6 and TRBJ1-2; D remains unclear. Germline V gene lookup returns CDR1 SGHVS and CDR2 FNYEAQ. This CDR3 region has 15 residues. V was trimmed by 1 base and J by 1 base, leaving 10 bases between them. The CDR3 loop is CASSLDEGFNYGYTF. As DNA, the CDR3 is TGTGCCAGCAGCTTAGACGAGGGATTTAACTATGGCTACACCTTC.

CDR3 bases: TGTGCCAGTAGGGTTGGGGCTAGCGGCGCCAACCTCTACAATGAGCAGTTCTTC. Translation gives CASRVGASGANLYNEQFF. This chain connects TRBV19 to TRBJ2-1, with 7 bases matching TRBD2. Germline V CDR1 and CDR2: LNHDA, SQIVND (reference sequence). V trimming: 6 bases; J trimming: 3 bases; junction bases outside the gene matches: 17. This CDR3 has 18 amino acids. The whole variable domain, filled in from reference TRBV19 and TRBJ2-1, reads DGGITQSPKYLFRKEGQNVTLSCEQNLNHDAMYWYRQDPGQGLRLIYYSQIVNDFQKGDIAEGYSVSREKKESFPLTVTSAQKNPTAFYLCASRVGASGANLYNEQFFGPGTRLTVL.

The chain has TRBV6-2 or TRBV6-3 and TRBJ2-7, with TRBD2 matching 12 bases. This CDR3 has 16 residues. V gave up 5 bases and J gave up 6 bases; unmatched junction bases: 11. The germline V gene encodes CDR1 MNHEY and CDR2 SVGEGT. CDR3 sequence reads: CASSPPRTSGTGEQYF. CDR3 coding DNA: TGTGCCAGCAGTCCCCCCCGGACTAGCGGGACGGGCGAGCAGTACTTC.

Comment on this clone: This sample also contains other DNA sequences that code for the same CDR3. CDR3 residues: CASSTGTAYNSPLHF. As DNA, the CDR3 is TGTGCCAGCAGCACCGGGACAGCGTATAATTCACCCCTCCACTTT. The V call is TRBV9, the J call TRBJ1-6, with 7 bases fitting TRBD1. V shed 4 bases, J shed 4 bases, and the junction held 5 bases outside the gene matches. CDR1 SGDLS and CDR2 YYNGEE come from the germline V gene. CDR3 length: 15 amino acids.

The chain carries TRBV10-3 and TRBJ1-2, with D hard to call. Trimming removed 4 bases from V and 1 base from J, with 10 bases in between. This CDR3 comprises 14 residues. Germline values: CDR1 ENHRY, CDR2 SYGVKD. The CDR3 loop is CAISAERDNYGYTF. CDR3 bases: TGTGCCATCAGTGCGGAGCGAGATAACTATGGCTACACCTTC.

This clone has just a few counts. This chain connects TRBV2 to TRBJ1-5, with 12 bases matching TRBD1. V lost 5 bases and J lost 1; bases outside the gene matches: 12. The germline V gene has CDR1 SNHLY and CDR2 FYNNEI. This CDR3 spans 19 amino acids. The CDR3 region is CASSRSGTGGPLSNQPQHF. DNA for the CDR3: TGTGCCAGCAGTCGATCCGGGACAGGGGGCCCCCTAAGCAATCAGCCCCAGCATTTT.

The CDR3, as DNA: TGTGCCAGCAGTTACCGGACGACAGGGGATTCACCCCTCCACTTT. Its translation is CASSYRTTGDSPLHF. V and J are TRBV6-6 and TRBJ1-6; 8 nucleotides match TRBD1. V gave up 2 bases and J gave up 8 bases; unmatched junction bases: 5. Germline values: CDR1 MNHNY, CDR2 SVGAGI (reference sequence). This CDR3 comprises 15 residues.

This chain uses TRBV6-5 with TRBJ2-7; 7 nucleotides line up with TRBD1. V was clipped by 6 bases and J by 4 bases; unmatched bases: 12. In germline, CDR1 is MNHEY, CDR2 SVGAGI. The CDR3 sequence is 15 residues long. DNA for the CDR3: TGTGCCAGCAGCTCGGGACAGAGTACCTTTTACGAGCAGTACTTC. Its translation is CASSSGQSTFYEQYF.

CDR3 protein: CSASRNRGQGNTEAFF. CDR3 sequence (DNA): TGCAGTGCTAGTAGGAACAGGGGGCAGGGGAACACTGAAGCTTTCTTT. The chain employs TRBV20-1 and TRBJ1-1; 9 nucleotides line up with TRBD1. V shed 3 bases and J 1 base; nucleotides not matched to a gene: 9. Germline V gene data show CDR1 as DFQATT and CDR2 as SNEGSKA (reference sequence). This CDR3 region has 16 residues.

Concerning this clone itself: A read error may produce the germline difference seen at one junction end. CDR3 sequence (DNA): TGTGCCAGCAGCTTGGACCGGGACAGGGACCGGCGCTTT. It specifies CASSLDRDRDRRF. V and J are TRBV5-6 and TRBJ1-6; 9 bases are shared with TRBD1. The length of the CDR3 is 13 residues. CDR1 SGHDT and CDR2 YYEEEE come from the germline V gene.

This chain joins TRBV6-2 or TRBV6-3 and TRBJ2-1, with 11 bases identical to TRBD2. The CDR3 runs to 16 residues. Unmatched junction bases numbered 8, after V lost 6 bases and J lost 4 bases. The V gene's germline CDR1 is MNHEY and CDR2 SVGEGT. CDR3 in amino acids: CASSLIAGGRYNEQFF. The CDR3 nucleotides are TGTGCCAGCAGCCTGATAGCGGGAGGGAGGTACAATGAGCAGTTCTTC.

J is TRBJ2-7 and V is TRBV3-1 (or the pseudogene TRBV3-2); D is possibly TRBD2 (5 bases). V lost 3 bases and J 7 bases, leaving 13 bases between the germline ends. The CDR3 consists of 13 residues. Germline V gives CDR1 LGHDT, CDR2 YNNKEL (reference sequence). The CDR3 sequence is CASSQPASGEQYF. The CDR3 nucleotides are TGTGCCAGCAGCCAGCCGGCATCGGGGGAGCAGTACTTC.

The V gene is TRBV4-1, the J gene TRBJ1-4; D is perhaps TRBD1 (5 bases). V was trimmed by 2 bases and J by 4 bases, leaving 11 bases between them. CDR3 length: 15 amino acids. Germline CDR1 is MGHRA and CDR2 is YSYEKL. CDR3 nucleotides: TGCGCCAGCAGCCAAATCGACAGTCGTAATGAAAAACTGTTTTTT. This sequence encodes CASSQIDSRNEKLFF.

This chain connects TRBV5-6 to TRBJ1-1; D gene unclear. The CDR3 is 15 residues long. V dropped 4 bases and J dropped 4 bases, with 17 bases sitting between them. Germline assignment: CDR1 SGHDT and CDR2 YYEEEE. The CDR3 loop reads CASSTLQVSGTEAFF. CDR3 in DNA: TGTGCCAGCAGCACCCTTCAGGTAAGCGGCACTGAAGCTTTCTTT.

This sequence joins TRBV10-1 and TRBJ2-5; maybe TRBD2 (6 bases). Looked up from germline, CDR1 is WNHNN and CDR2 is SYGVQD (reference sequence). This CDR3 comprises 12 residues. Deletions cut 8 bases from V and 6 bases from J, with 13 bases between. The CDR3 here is CASAGRHQTQYF. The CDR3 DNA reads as TGCGCCAGCGCGGGACGTCATCAGACCCAGTACTTC.

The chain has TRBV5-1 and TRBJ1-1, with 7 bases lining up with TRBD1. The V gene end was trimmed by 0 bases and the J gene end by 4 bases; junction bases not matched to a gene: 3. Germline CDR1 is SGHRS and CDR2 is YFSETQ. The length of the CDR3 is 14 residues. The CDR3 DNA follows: TGCGCCAGCAGCTTGGAAGGGACAGCCACTGAAGCTTTCTTT. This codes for CASSLEGTATEAFF.

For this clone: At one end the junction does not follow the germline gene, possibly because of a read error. CDR3 amino acids: CASSLDRVTHQPQHF. The CDR3 DNA reads as TGTGCCAGTAGTTTAGACAGGGTGACCCATCAGCCCCAGCATTTT. The genes are TRBV19 and TRBJ1-5, with 7 bases lining up with TRBD1. This CDR3 has 15 residues. Germline V gives CDR1 LNHDA, CDR2 SQIVND (reference sequence).